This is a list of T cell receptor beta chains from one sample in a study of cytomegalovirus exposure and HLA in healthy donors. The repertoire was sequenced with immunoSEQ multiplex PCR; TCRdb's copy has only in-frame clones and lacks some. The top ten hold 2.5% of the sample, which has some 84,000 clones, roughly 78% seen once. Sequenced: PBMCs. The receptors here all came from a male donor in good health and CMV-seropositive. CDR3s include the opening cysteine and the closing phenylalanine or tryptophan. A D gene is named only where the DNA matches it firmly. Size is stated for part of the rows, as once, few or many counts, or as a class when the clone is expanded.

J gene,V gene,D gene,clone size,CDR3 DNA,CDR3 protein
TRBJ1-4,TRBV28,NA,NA,TGTGCCAGCAGTTCCCCGGGTTATAATGAAAAACTGTTTTTT,CASSSPGYNEKLFF
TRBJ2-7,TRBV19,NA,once,TGTGCCAGTAGTATAGCCCGAGGCGGCAGTTACGAGCAGTACTTC,CASSIARGGSYEQYF
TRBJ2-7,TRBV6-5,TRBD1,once,TGTGCCAGCAGAGGACAGGGGAGCTCCTACGAGCAGTACTTC,CASRGQGSSYEQYF
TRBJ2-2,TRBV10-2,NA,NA,TGCGCCAGTCAGAGCCTGGCGGCCGGGGAGCTGTTTTTT,CASQSLAAGELFF
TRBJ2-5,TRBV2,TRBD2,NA,TGTGCCAGCAGTGAAACCGGGACTAGCTGGCGGCAGTACTTC,CASSETGTSWRQYF
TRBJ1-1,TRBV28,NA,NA,TGTGCCGGACTGAGGGCAGGGAACACTGAAGCTTTCTTT,CAGLRAGNTEAFF
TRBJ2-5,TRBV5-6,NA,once,TGTGCCAGCAGCTTGGGGACATACCAAGAGACCCAGTACTTC,CASSLGTYQETQYF
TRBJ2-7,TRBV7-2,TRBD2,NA,TGTGCCAGCAGCTTTGGGACTAGCGGGAGGAGCCACGAGCAGTACTTC,CASSFGTSGRSHEQYF
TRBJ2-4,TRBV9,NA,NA,TGTGCCAGCAGCGTAGTCCAGGGTGACATTCAGTACTTC,CASSVVQGDIQYF
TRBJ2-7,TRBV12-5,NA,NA,TGTGCTAGTGGTTTAGGCCCGGGACAAGTCTACGAGCAGTACTTC,CASGLGPGQVYEQYF
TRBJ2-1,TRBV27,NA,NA,TGTGCCAGCAGTGCACTACTAGCTTACAATGAGCAGTTCTTC,CASSALLAYNEQFF
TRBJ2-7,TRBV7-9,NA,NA,TGTGCCAGCAGCCTTTCAAGCTGGCGGAACCCCTACGAGCAGTACTTC,CASSLSSWRNPYEQYF
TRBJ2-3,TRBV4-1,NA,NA,TGCGCCAGCAGCCAAGACCCCGACGGGGTAGGCACAGATACGCAGTATTTT,CASSQDPDGVGTDTQYF
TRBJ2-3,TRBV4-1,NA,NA,TGCGCCAGCAGCCAAGGGTTACTAGCAGCATCTAGCACAGATACGCAGTATTTT,CASSQGLLAASSTDTQYF
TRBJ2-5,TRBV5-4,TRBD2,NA,TGTGCCAGCAGCTTGAGGTCTAGCGGGAGAGAGACCCAGTACTTC,CASSLRSSGRETQYF
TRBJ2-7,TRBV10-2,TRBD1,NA,TGCGCCAGCAGTGAGCCGACGAGGGGACAGGGGGCTGTCTACGAGCAGTACTTC,CASSEPTRGQGAVYEQYF
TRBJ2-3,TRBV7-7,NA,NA,TGTGCCACCGCCCCACTCCGGTTCAGGGACACAGATACGCAGTATTTT,CATAPLRFRDTDTQYF
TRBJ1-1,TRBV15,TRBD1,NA,TGTGCCACCAGCAGAACCCGTGACAGGGGCAACACTGAAGCTTTCTTT,CATSRTRDRGNTEAFF
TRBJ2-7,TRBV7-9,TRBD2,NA,TGTGCCAGTGTGTATGGGGACTACTACGAGCAGTACTTC,CASVYGDYYEQYF
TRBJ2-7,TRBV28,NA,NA,TGTGCCAGCAGCCCCTCGGGACAACACTCCTACGAGCAGTACTTC,CASSPSGQHSYEQYF
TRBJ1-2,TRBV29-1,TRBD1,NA,TGCAGCGTGGGTGGGACAGGGATTGGCTATGGCTACACCTTC,CSVGGTGIGYGYTF
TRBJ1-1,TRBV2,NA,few,TGTGCCAGTAGGATAGGGGTTGGCACTGAAGCTTTCTTT,CASRIGVGTEAFF
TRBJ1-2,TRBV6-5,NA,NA,TGTGCCAGCCGAACACGGGGGGCGAGCTATGGCTACACCTTC,CASRTRGASYGYTF
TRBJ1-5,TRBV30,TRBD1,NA,TGTGCCTGGGCCCCCGGGACAGGGAAAAGGGGCAATCAGCCCCAGCATTTT,CAWAPGTGKRGNQPQHF
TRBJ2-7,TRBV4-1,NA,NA,TGCGCCAGCAGCCAGGCGGTGGACACCTCCTACGAGCAGTACTTC,CASSQAVDTSYEQYF
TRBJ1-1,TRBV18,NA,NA,TGTGCCAGCTCACCACCCCGGGCAGGGCTGAACACTGAAGCTTTCTTT,CASSPPRAGLNTEAFF